This TCR beta chain is from a study of cytomegalovirus exposure and HLA in healthy donors. At the level of the study: A preliminary data release comprised roughly 80 million unique TCRs obtained from HLA-typed donors. Study results and caveats: The likely explanation for a cluster of highly shared sequence variants was sequencing artifact. Exclusion as indistinguishable affected some V segments, including TRBV6-2 and TRBV6-3. The Asian-associated ancestry cluster reportedly had fewer N-insertions than the roughly 700-donor mean in a later analysis.

Looked up from germline, CDR1 is SGHTA and CDR2 is FQGNSA. This CDR3 has 17 residues. The J segment lost 2 bases and the V segment lost 2 bases, leaving 7 bases of the junction unmatched. This clone was counted a few times. Its specificity is not known. Use of 60 Vbeta and 13 Jbeta primers characterized the PCR. Method: immunoSEQ multiplex PCR; TCRdb's copy keeps in-frame clones and lacks some. The repertoire consists of 90,000 to 120,000 clones, with about 9.4% occurring once and the leading ten covering less than 6%. The chain has TRBV7-2 and TRBJ2-1; 9 nucleotides agree with TRBD2. This receptor was taken from a man between 35 and 55 years old in good health and CMV-seropositive. The sequenced material came from PBMCs. The CDR3 here is CASSLPSAGGPYNEQFF. In nucleotides, the CDR3 is TGTGCCAGCAGCTTACCGTCCGCGGGAGGGCCCTACAATGAGCAGTTCTTC.